This is a list of T cell receptor beta chains from one sample in a study of blood T cell repertoires in COVID-19. Sequencing was performed with immunoSEQ multiplex PCR; in TCRdb, only in-frame clones are kept and a portion is missing. The data contain 150,000 to 200,000 clones, 70% to 85% of them singletons. The sequencing sample was made of PBMCs or T cells enriched from blood (not recorded which). The source of these receptors is a woman between 45 and 65 years old who had recovered from COVID-19. Each CDR3 is given with its conserved first and last residue. D genes are given only for firm matches. Size values are once, few and many counts, or a class for expanded clones, and some rows have none.

cdr3_nt: TGCGCCAGCAGCAGCCGGGAGGGAACCGGGGAGCTGTTTTTT
cdr3_aa: CASSSREGTGELFF
clone_size: once
v_call: TRBV5-1
d_call: TRBD2
j_call: TRBJ2-2

cdr3_nt: TGTGCCAGCAGCGCAACCGGGACAGGGAAGCAGCCCCAGCATTTT
cdr3_aa: CASSATGTGKQPQHF
clone_size: .
v_call: TRBV7-9
d_call: TRBD1
j_call: TRBJ1-5

cdr3_nt: TGTGCCAGCAGCTTAGGCTCTAGCGGTACAGACTACGAGCAGTACTTC
cdr3_aa: CASSLGSSGTDYEQYF
clone_size: .
v_call: TRBV11-1
d_call: TRBD2
j_call: TRBJ2-7

cdr3_nt: TGTGCCAGCAGCTTAGGGGGCACGATACTCACTGAAGCTTTCTTT
cdr3_aa: CASSLGGTILTEAFF
clone_size: .
v_call: TRBV11-1
d_call: .
j_call: TRBJ1-1

cdr3_nt: TGTGCCAGCAGCCCTCACGGAGACGAGACCCAGTACTTC
cdr3_aa: CASSPHGDETQYF
clone_size: .
v_call: TRBV2
d_call: .
j_call: TRBJ2-5

cdr3_nt: TGTGCCAGCAGTTACGGTACCGGGAAGAACACTGAAGCTTTCTTT
cdr3_aa: CASSYGTGKNTEAFF
clone_size: .
v_call: TRBV6-5
d_call: .
j_call: TRBJ1-1

cdr3_nt: TGTGCCAGTAGGACAGGGAGATCTGAAGCTTTCTTT
cdr3_aa: CASRTGRSEAFF
clone_size: .
v_call: TRBV19
d_call: TRBD1
j_call: TRBJ1-1

cdr3_nt: TGTGCCAGCAGCTTAGGCGGGAGGGCCGATACGCAGTATTTT
cdr3_aa: CASSLGGRADTQYF
clone_size: few
v_call: TRBV7-3
d_call: TRBD2
j_call: TRBJ2-3

cdr3_nt: TGCGCCAGCAGTCCTGGACACTACCAAGAGACCCAGTACTTC
cdr3_aa: CASSPGHYQETQYF
clone_size: .
v_call: TRBV5-1
d_call: .
j_call: TRBJ2-5

cdr3_nt: TGTGCCAGCAGTGACGGGAGATACCCAGATACGCAGTATTTT
cdr3_aa: CASSDGRYPDTQYF
clone_size: .
v_call: TRBV2
d_call: .
j_call: TRBJ2-3

cdr3_nt: TGTGCCAGCAGCTCTTTCTCGGCGGGAGTGGATGAGCAGTTCTTC
cdr3_aa: CASSSFSAGVDEQFF
clone_size: few
v_call: TRBV11-3
d_call: TRBD2
j_call: TRBJ2-1

cdr3_nt: TGTGCCTGGAGGATAGGGGGGGCCGGGGAGCTGTTTTTT
cdr3_aa: CAWRIGGAGELFF
clone_size: .
v_call: TRBV30
d_call: .
j_call: TRBJ2-2

cdr3_nt: TGTGCCAGCAGGCGGGACTCGAACACCGGGGAGCTGTTTTTT
cdr3_aa: CASRRDSNTGELFF
clone_size: .
v_call: TRBV2
d_call: .
j_call: TRBJ2-2

cdr3_nt: TGTGCCAGCTCACCCGCGGCAACTAGGGACACCATATATTTT
cdr3_aa: CASSPAATRDTIYF
clone_size: few
v_call: TRBV18
d_call: .
j_call: TRBJ1-3

cdr3_nt: TGCAGCGTTGAGGACCAGGGAGGTACTGAAGCTTTCTTT
cdr3_aa: CSVEDQGGTEAFF
clone_size: .
v_call: TRBV29-1
d_call: .
j_call: TRBJ1-1

cdr3_nt: TGTGCCAGCAGCCCCGACGGGGCTGAAGCTTTCTTT
cdr3_aa: CASSPDGAEAFF
clone_size: .
v_call: TRBV7-9
d_call: .
j_call: TRBJ1-1

cdr3_nt: TGTGCCAGTAGTGGACTAGCACTGTCCTACAATGAGCAGTTCTTC
cdr3_aa: CASSGLALSYNEQFF
clone_size: once
v_call: TRBV19
d_call: TRBD2
j_call: TRBJ2-1

cdr3_nt: TGTGCCAGCAGCTTGGCCAGGGGGACCTCCTACGAGCAGTACTTC
cdr3_aa: CASSLARGTSYEQYF
clone_size: .
v_call: TRBV5-5
d_call: TRBD1
j_call: TRBJ2-7

cdr3_nt: TGTGCCAGCAGCCACTACAAGAGGGGGCCGGCAGGCACAGATACGCAGTATTTT
cdr3_aa: CASSHYKRGPAGTDTQYF
clone_size: .
v_call: TRBV3-1/TRBV3-2
d_call: TRBD1
j_call: TRBJ2-3

cdr3_nt: TGTGCCAGCAGTTTACCCCAATGGACATCCCCGACTAGCGGGAACACAGATACGCAGTATTTT
cdr3_aa: CASSLPQWTSPTSGNTDTQYF
clone_size: .
v_call: TRBV28
d_call: TRBD2
j_call: TRBJ2-3

cdr3_nt: TGTGCCAGCAGCTTAGGCGGACAGGGCGAGACCCAGTACTTC
cdr3_aa: CASSLGGQGETQYF
clone_size: few
v_call: TRBV7-9
d_call: TRBD1
j_call: TRBJ2-5

cdr3_nt: TGTGCCAGCAGCCCGGAGGGTGGCTATGGCTACACCTTC
cdr3_aa: CASSPEGGYGYTF
clone_size: .
v_call: TRBV2
d_call: .
j_call: TRBJ1-2

cdr3_nt: TGTGCCAGCAGCCTGGCTGGGAACACCGGGGAGCTGTTTTTT
cdr3_aa: CASSLAGNTGELFF
clone_size: .
v_call: TRBV11-3
d_call: .
j_call: TRBJ2-2

cdr3_nt: TGTGCCAGCAGCTTAGTTGGAGGGTGGGCTAACTATGGCTACACCTTC
cdr3_aa: CASSLVGGWANYGYTF
clone_size: .
v_call: TRBV7-8
d_call: .
j_call: TRBJ1-2

cdr3_nt: TGCGCCAGCAGCCCCCAGACAGGGTTGGACGAAAAACTGTTTTTT
cdr3_aa: CASSPQTGLDEKLFF
clone_size: once
v_call: TRBV5-1
d_call: TRBD1
j_call: TRBJ1-4

cdr3_nt: TGTGCCACCAGTGACCCGGGACAGGGGACGAAGACCCAGTACTTC
cdr3_aa: CATSDPGQGTKTQYF
clone_size: .
v_call: TRBV24-1
d_call: TRBD1
j_call: TRBJ2-5

cdr3_nt: TGCGCCAGCAGCTTAGCGCCCGTCACCGGGGAGCTGTTTTTT
cdr3_aa: CASSLAPVTGELFF
clone_size: .
v_call: TRBV5-1
d_call: .
j_call: TRBJ2-2

cdr3_nt: TGTGCCACCAGAGCCGGGACAGAGAACACTGAAGCTTTCTTT
cdr3_aa: CATRAGTENTEAFF
clone_size: .
v_call: TRBV24-1
d_call: TRBD1
j_call: TRBJ1-1

cdr3_nt: TGTGCCAGCAGCTTAACAAGCAATCAGCCCCAGCATTTT
cdr3_aa: CASSLTSNQPQHF
clone_size: .
v_call: TRBV11-1
d_call: .
j_call: TRBJ1-5

cdr3_nt: TGTGCCAGCAGCACAGGGACAGGGTCGTACCGGGAGCTGTTTTTT
cdr3_aa: CASSTGTGSYRELFF
clone_size: .
v_call: TRBV13
d_call: TRBD1
j_call: TRBJ2-2

cdr3_nt: TGTGCCTGGAGTGTTCGAAGAGAGGGGACAGGTTTGAGGGAGCAGTACTTC
cdr3_aa: CAWSVRREGTGLREQYF
clone_size: .
v_call: TRBV30
d_call: TRBD1
j_call: TRBJ2-7

cdr3_nt: TGTGCCAGTAGCCTCAGCGGGACACTCTACAATGAGCAGTTCTTC
cdr3_aa: CASSLSGTLYNEQFF
clone_size: .
v_call: TRBV19
d_call: .
j_call: TRBJ2-1

cdr3_nt: TGTGCCAGCAGCCCCGAGGTAGGCTTCCAAGAGACCCAGTACTTC
cdr3_aa: CASSPEVGFQETQYF
clone_size: .
v_call: TRBV6-5
d_call: .
j_call: TRBJ2-5

cdr3_nt: TGCAGCGTTGGATTAGGCGGTGCTAACTATGGCTACACCTTC
cdr3_aa: CSVGLGGANYGYTF
clone_size: .
v_call: TRBV29-1
d_call: .
j_call: TRBJ1-2

cdr3_nt: TGTGCCATCAGATTACAAGGGGCCGAGACCCAGTACTTC
cdr3_aa: CAIRLQGAETQYF
clone_size: .
v_call: TRBV10-3
d_call: .
j_call: TRBJ2-5

cdr3_nt: TGTGCCAGCAGCTTAACAGGGGTTGCAACACCCCTCCACTTT
cdr3_aa: CASSLTGVATPLHF
clone_size: .
v_call: TRBV7-3
d_call: .
j_call: TRBJ1-6

cdr3_nt: TGTGCCAGCAGCTTACGACAGGGGGGATTCACAGATACGCAGTATTTT
cdr3_aa: CASSLRQGGFTDTQYF
clone_size: .
v_call: TRBV5-4
d_call: TRBD1
j_call: TRBJ2-3

cdr3_nt: TGTGCCAGCAGCTTAACTTTGAGCGGGGAGCTGTTTTTT
cdr3_aa: CASSLTLSGELFF
clone_size: .
v_call: TRBV5-4
d_call: .
j_call: TRBJ2-2

cdr3_nt: TGTGCCAGCCGCACCCCAAGCAATAGCAATCAGCCCCAGCATTTT
cdr3_aa: CASRTPSNSNQPQHF
clone_size: .
v_call: TRBV28
d_call: .
j_call: TRBJ1-5

cdr3_nt: TGCGCCAGCAGCTTGATCCCGGTGGCGGGGAGAACCCACGAGCAGTACTTC
cdr3_aa: CASSLIPVAGRTHEQYF
clone_size: .
v_call: TRBV5-1
d_call: .
j_call: TRBJ2-7

cdr3_nt: TGTGCCTTTTCCCCAGACAGCCTTCCCCTCTACGAGCAGTACTTC
cdr3_aa: CAFSPDSLPLYEQYF
clone_size: .
v_call: TRBV30
d_call: .
j_call: TRBJ2-7

cdr3_nt: TGTGCCACCAGCCCACGGCAGGTGAACACTGAAGCTTTCTTT
cdr3_aa: CATSPRQVNTEAFF
clone_size: .
v_call: TRBV15
d_call: .
j_call: TRBJ1-1